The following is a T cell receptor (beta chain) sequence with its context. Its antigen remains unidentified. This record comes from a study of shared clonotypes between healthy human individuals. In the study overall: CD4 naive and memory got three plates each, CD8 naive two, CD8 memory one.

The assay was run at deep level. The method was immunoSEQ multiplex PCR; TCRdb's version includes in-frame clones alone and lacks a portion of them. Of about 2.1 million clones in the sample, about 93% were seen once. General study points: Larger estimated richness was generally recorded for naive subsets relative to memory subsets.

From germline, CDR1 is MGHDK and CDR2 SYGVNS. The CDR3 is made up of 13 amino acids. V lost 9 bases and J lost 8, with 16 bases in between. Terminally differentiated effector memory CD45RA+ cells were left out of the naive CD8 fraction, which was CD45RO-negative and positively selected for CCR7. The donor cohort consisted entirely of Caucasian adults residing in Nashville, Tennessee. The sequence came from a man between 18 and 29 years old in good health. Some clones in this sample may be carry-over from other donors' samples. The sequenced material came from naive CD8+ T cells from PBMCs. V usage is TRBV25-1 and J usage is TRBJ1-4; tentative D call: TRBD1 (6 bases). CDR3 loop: CASLDSVSEKLFF. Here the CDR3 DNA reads TGTGCCAGTTTGGACAGCGTCAGCGAAAAACTGTTTTTT. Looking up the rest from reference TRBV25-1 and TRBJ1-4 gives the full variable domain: EADIYQTPRYLVIGTGKKITLECSQTMGHDKMYWYQQDPGMELHLIHYSYGVNSTEKGDLSSESTVSRIRTEHFPLTLESARPSHTSQYLCASLDSVSEKLFFGSGTQLSVL.